One and the same sample provided the 8 T cell receptor beta chains below, sequenced in a study of blood T cell repertoires in COVID-19. Sequencing was performed with immunoSEQ multiplex PCR; in TCRdb, only in-frame clones are kept and a portion is missing. The profile shows approximately 200,000 clones, 65% to 90% of them singletons. Sequences were obtained from peripheral blood. The origin of the receptors is a woman between 45 and 65 years old with acute or convalescent COVID-19.

This chain joins TRBV19 and TRBJ2-1; TRBD1 matches 10 bases. V shed 6 bases and J 9 bases; nucleotides not matched to a gene: 14. The CDR3 extends over 16 amino acids. Germline CDR1 reads LNHDA; CDR2 reads SQIVND (reference sequence). The CDR3 sequence is CASRGTGDPLLLEQFF. The DNA of the CDR3 is TGTGCCAGTAGAGGGACAGGGGACCCCCTTTTGCTTGAGCAGTTCTTC.

The chain employs TRBV5-1 and TRBJ1-2; no definite D call. CDR1 is SGHRS, CDR2 YFSETQ, per germline. CDR3 length: 13 amino acids. Trimming took off 1 base at V and 6 bases at J, with 10 bases between the two ends. The CDR3 protein is CASSLLTADGYTF. The DNA for the CDR3 is TGCGCCAGCAGCTTGCTTACCGCAGATGGCTACACCTTC. The entire variable domain, with the rest obtained from reference TRBV5-1 and TRBJ1-2, is as follows: KAGVTQTPRYLIKTRGQQVTLSCSPISGHRSVSWYQQTPGQGLQFLFEYFSETQRNKGNFPGRFSGRQFSNSRSEMNVSTLELGDSALYLCASSLLTADGYTFGSGTRLTVV.

V usage is TRBV2 and J usage is TRBJ2-6, with D tentatively TRBD1 (5 bases). Germline assignment: CDR1 SNHLY and CDR2 FYNNEI. Trimming removed 4 bases from V and 3 bases from J, with 10 bases in between. The CDR3 consists of 15 residues. CDR3 amino acids: CASSVGRVGANVLTF. CDR3 DNA sequence: TGTGCCAGCAGTGTTGGCAGGGTTGGGGCCAACGTCCTGACTTTC.

The chain uses TRBV10-3 and TRBJ2-1, with D hard to call. V was shortened by 5 bases and J by 5 bases, with 7 bases between the two germline ends. Germline V CDR1 and CDR2: ENHRY, SYGVKD. This CDR3 is built from 12 residues. Written as DNA, the CDR3 is TGTGCCATCAGTCCAGAAGACAATGAGCAGTTCTTC. It specifies CAISPEDNEQFF.

In DNA form, the CDR3 reads TGTGCCAGCACCCCTGGACAGGCTAACTATGGCTACACCTTC. It translates to CASTPGQANYGYTF. The chain uses TRBV28 and TRBJ1-2; 7 bases line up with TRBD1. CDR3 length: 14 amino acids. The germline V gene has CDR1 MDHEN and CDR2 SYDVKM. Trimming took 7 bases from V and 0 from J; bases not matched to a gene: 5.

This clone came up once. The V call is TRBV5-6, the J call TRBJ1-4, with a weak D call TRBD1 (5 bases). Germline V gives CDR1 SGHDT, CDR2 YYEEEE. This CDR3 has 14 residues. Between the trimmed V and J ends, which lost 6 bases and 8 bases, there was a span of 17 bases. This CDR3 is CASKSGRDSEKLFF. The CDR3 DNA reads TGTGCCAGCAAAAGCGGCAGGGACTCCGAAAAACTGTTTTTT.

This rearrangement joins TRBV15 to TRBJ1-5, with 7 bases matching TRBD1. Per the germline V gene, CDR1 is LNHNV and CDR2 is YYDKDF (reference sequence). The length of the CDR3 is 17 residues. V dropped 0 bases and J dropped 1; count of bases not matched to a gene: 6. The CDR3 DNA is TGTGCCACCAGCAGAGATCCGCAGGGGGTGAGCAATCAGCCCCAGCATTTT. Protein: CATSRDPQGVSNQPQHF.

CDR3 in DNA: TGTGCTAGTGGTTTGGTACCCCGGGACAAAGGGAAGGAAAAACTGTTTTTT. Protein sequence: CASGLVPRDKGKEKLFF. V and J are TRBV12-5 and TRBJ1-4, with a tentative D call TRBD1 (6 bases). V was trimmed by 0 bases and J by 8 bases, leaving 19 bases between them. From germline, CDR1 is LGHNT and CDR2 FRNRAP. This CDR3 spans 17 amino acids.